This T cell receptor beta chain was recovered during a study of vaccination effects on CD4 cells after COVID-19. Overall study: Sample donation by two convalescent patients took place 16 days and one week before vaccination. Whole-study results and caveats: The study enrolled few convalescent patients and sampled no early post-infection timepoints.

On this clone itself: Its cognate antigen is unknown.

The CDR3 contains 13 residues. Germline V gives CDR1 ENHRY, CDR2 SYGVKD. Trimming at V came to 10 bases and at J to 9 bases, leaving 11 bases not matched to a gene. Generated by immunoSEQ multiplex PCR, the TCRdb table keeps only in-frame clones and is missing some. The profile covers about 70,000 clones, with about 69% appearing a single time and over 4.5% taken by the ten largest. Within the ViraFEST assay, antigen-specific CD4+ T cells underwent expansion with viral peptide pools prior to sequencing. With roughly 9 days of culture completed, CD4+ T cells were isolated. SARS-CoV-2 infection was confirmed by PCR in the person between March and December 2020. Researchers reported culturing 2 million to 2.5 million PBMC in each well, adding approximately 9.4 IU/ml IL-2 and around 9.1 ug/ml peptides. Pooled HIV-1 Nef peptides were the negative control culture.

The V call is TRBV10-3, the J call TRBJ1-5, with 8 bases lining up with TRBD1. This sequence originates from a human donor who had a prior SARS-CoV-2 infection. Here the sequenced sample was CD4+ T cells from PBMCs cultured with HIV peptides, taken before COVID-19 vaccination. Sample subset: HIV-1 Nef peptide pool negative control/reference culture. CDR3 region: CATGGQVGRPQHF. In nucleotides, the CDR3 is TGTGCCACCGGGGGACAGGTGGGGAGGCCCCAGCATTTT.